These T cell receptor beta chains were read from a single sample in a study of OX40 agonist ivuxolimab in advanced cancers. The table came from immunoSEQ multiplex PCR; TCRdb's copy has only in-frame clones and leaves some out. Among 70,000 to 85,000 clones listed, 75% to 85% were seen once. The specimen was CD4+ or CD8+ T cells sorted from blood, collected in a trial of the OX40 agonist ivuxolimab. The receptors were sampled from an adult with an advanced solid tumor such as melanoma, head and neck, liver or kidney cancer. The CDR3 runs from the conserved cysteine through the conserved F or W. A D gene is named only where the DNA matches it firmly. Only some rows state a clone size, as once, few, many or a class for expanded clones.

size	V	J	length	D	CDR3	DNA
-	TRBV7-2	TRBJ1-2	16	TRBD1	CASSTIPGQGAFGYTF	TGTGCCAGCAGCACAATACCGGGACAGGGGGCCTTTGGCTACACCTTC
-	TRBV18	TRBJ1-5	15	TRBD1	CASSQGQGIMQPQHF	TGTGCCAGCTCACAGGGACAGGGGATAATGCAGCCCCAGCATTTT
few	TRBV18	TRBJ1-3	13	-	CASSPSRDNTIYF	TGTGCCAGCTCACCATCGCGGGATAACACCATATATTTT
-	TRBV5-1	TRBJ2-5	17	TRBD2	CASSLGTGGGAGETQYF	TGCGCCAGCAGCTTGGGCACCGGCGGGGGGGCTGGGGAGACCCAGTACTTC
-	TRBV7-2	TRBJ2-7	14	-	CASSLVISLGEQYF	TGTGCCAGCAGCTTAGTCATAAGCCTCGGCGAGCAGTACTTC
-	TRBV18	TRBJ2-7	14	TRBD1	CASSPGTGGYEQYF	TGTGCCAGCTCACCCGGGACAGGGGGATACGAGCAGTACTTC
-	TRBV5-1	TRBJ2-7	13	-	CASSLADGYEQYF	TGCGCCAGCAGCTTGGCCGACGGATACGAGCAGTACTTC
-	TRBV5-8	TRBJ1-4	16	-	CASSLFGAEINEKLFF	TGTGCCAGCAGCTTATTTGGTGCCGAAATTAATGAAAAACTGTTTTTT
-	TRBV19	TRBJ1-2	13	TRBD1	CASSMGQGDGYTF	TGTGCCAGTAGTATGGGACAGGGGGATGGCTACACCTTC
-	TRBV6-1	TRBJ1-2	14	-	CASSEFQGGYGYTF	TGTGCCAGCAGTGAGTTCCAGGGTGGCTATGGCTACACCTTC
few	TRBV7-3	TRBJ1-6	15	-	CASSLNNRADSPLHF	TGTGCCAGCAGCTTAAATAACAGGGCGGATTCACCCCTCCACTTT
-	TRBV10-3	TRBJ1-4	14	TRBD1	CAISPGQGVEKLFF	TGTGCCATCAGTCCAGGACAGGGGGTTGAAAAACTGTTTTTT
-	TRBV5-1	TRBJ1-4	16	-	CASSLGRTDANEKLFF	TGCGCCAGCAGCTTGGGGCGGACTGATGCCAATGAAAAACTGTTTTTT
-	TRBV5-1	TRBJ2-7	15	TRBD1	CASRSYRDRGYEQYF	TGCGCCAGCAGATCATACCGGGACAGGGGCTACGAGCAGTACTTC
-	TRBV7-2	TRBJ1-1	13	-	CASTLILDTEAFF	TGTGCCAGCACCCTGATTTTAGACACTGAAGCTTTCTTT
-	TRBV5-1	TRBJ2-3	15	-	CASSLAGPRTDTQYF	TGCGCCAGCAGCTTGGCAGGGCCCCGCACAGATACGCAGTATTTT
few	TRBV14	TRBJ1-6	14	-	CASSQDQRYSPLHF	TGTGCCAGCAGCCAAGATCAGAGGTATTCACCCCTCCACTTT
-	TRBV7-9	TRBJ2-1	15	-	CASSLGGYLDGEQFF	TGTGCCAGCAGCTTAGGAGGTTATCTCGACGGTGAGCAGTTCTTC
once	TRBV5-6	TRBJ1-4	14	-	CASSLPGMGEKLFF	TGTGCCAGCAGCTTGCCCGGGATGGGTGAAAAACTGTTTTTT
few	TRBV4-3	TRBJ2-4	15	-	CASSQDGQGLNIQYF	TGCGCCAGCAGCCAAGATGGTCAGGGCCTGAACATTCAGTACTTC
-	TRBV10-3	TRBJ2-1	14	-	CAISVGKVENEQFF	TGTGCCATCAGTGTAGGGAAGGTGGAGAATGAGCAGTTCTTC
-	TRBV6-5	TRBJ1-1	15	TRBD1	CASSGPGTGNTEAFF	TGTGCCAGCAGTGGCCCGGGGACAGGAAACACTGAAGCTTTCTTT
-	TRBV5-8	TRBJ2-1	15	TRBD2	CASSHPREGSGEQFF	TGTGCCAGCAGCCATCCCCGGGAGGGTAGCGGTGAGCAGTTCTTC
-	TRBV5-1	TRBJ2-7	15	TRBD1	CASSPTTGSSYEQYF	TGCGCCAGCAGCCCGACGACAGGGAGCTCCTACGAGCAGTACTTC
-	TRBV11-3	TRBJ1-5	18	-	CASSFDKQSRHSNQPQHF	TGTGCCAGCAGCTTCGACAAACAGTCACGTCATAGCAATCAGCCCCAGCATTTT
-	TRBV7-2	TRBJ1-2	16	-	CASSSTSGVGVYGYTF	TGTGCCAGCAGCTCAACTTCGGGAGTCGGGGTATATGGCTACACCTTC
-	TRBV10-3	TRBJ1-6	12	-	CAISAADSPLHF	TGTGCCATCAGTGCGGCAGATTCACCCCTCCACTTT
once	TRBV5-6	TRBJ1-3	14	-	CASSLRGVRNTIYF	TGTGCCAGCAGCCTCCGGGGGGTGAGAAACACCATATATTTT
-	TRBV5-1	TRBJ2-1	17	TRBD2	CASSLIPSGGAGNEQFF	TGCGCCAGCAGCTTAATCCCCAGCGGGGGCGCCGGGAATGAGCAGTTCTTC
-	TRBV2	TRBJ1-5	13	TRBD1	CASRIQGNQPQHF	TGTGCCAGCAGGATACAGGGGAATCAGCCCCAGCATTTT
-	TRBV5-4	TRBJ2-7	14	-	CASSLGGHTYEQYF	TGTGCCAGCAGCTTAGGGGGACACACCTACGAGCAGTACTTC
-	TRBV6-5	TRBJ1-6	11	-	CASSVNSPLHF	TGTGCCAGCAGCGTGAATTCACCCCTCCACTTT
-	TRBV2	TRBJ2-1	15	-	CASSDADYSYNEQFF	TGTGCCAGCAGTGACGCTGATTACTCCTACAATGAGCAGTTCTTC
once	TRBV21-1	TRBJ1-1	13	-	CASSRTVNTEAFF	TGTGCCAGCAGCCGGACAGTCAACACTGAAGCTTTCTTT
-	TRBV7-9	TRBJ1-3	15	-	CASSPTRVSGNTIYF	TGTGCCAGCAGCCCTACTCGGGTTTCTGGAAACACCATATATTTT
once	TRBV29-1	TRBJ1-2	14	TRBD1	CSVRSQGQGHGYTF	TGCAGCGTCCGGTCTCAGGGACAGGGGCATGGCTACACCTTC
-	TRBV7-9	TRBJ2-2	14	-	CASSLIQGQGELFF	TGTGCCAGCAGCTTAATCCAGGGCCAAGGGGAGCTGTTTTTT
-	TRBV5-1	TRBJ2-7	16	TRBD1	CASSLSTGGGSYEQYF	TGCGCCAGCAGCCTCTCGACAGGGGGGGGCTCCTACGAGCAGTACTTC
-	TRBV5-1	TRBJ1-1	13	-	CASSFAENTEAFF	TGCGCCAGCAGCTTCGCAGAGAACACTGAAGCTTTCTTT
once	TRBV10-1	TRBJ1-1	11	-	CASRGGAEAFF	TGCGCCAGCAGAGGGGGGGCTGAAGCTTTCTTT
-	TRBV20-1	TRBJ1-2	11	TRBD1	CSARDRVIYTF	TGCAGTGCTAGGGACAGGGTTATCTACACCTTC
-	TRBV5-1	TRBJ1-4	16	TRBD1	CASSLQGVGANEKLFF	TGCGCCAGCAGCTTGCAGGGGGTCGGGGCTAATGAAAAACTGTTTTTT
once	TRBV25-1	TRBJ1-1	12	-	CASSAQGNSAFF	TGTGCCAGCAGTGCACAGGGAAATTCAGCTTTCTTT
-	TRBV11-3	TRBJ2-1	15	TRBD1	CASSAGQGSPNEQFF	TGTGCCAGCAGCGCCGGACAGGGAAGTCCCAATGAGCAGTTCTTC
few	TRBV7-2	TRBJ2-7	12	-	CASSPDAYEQYF	TGTGCCAGCAGCCCGGACGCATACGAGCAGTACTTC
once	TRBV28	TRBJ2-7	15	TRBD1	CASSQYSTGQNEQYF	TGTGCCAGCAGCCAATACTCGACGGGACAGAACGAGCAGTACTTC
-	TRBV5-6	TRBJ2-7	14	-	CASSLLQGIGEQYF	TGTGCCAGCAGCTTGTTGCAAGGGATTGGTGAGCAGTACTTC
-	TRBV7-2	TRBJ1-1	14	-	CASSLGQLNTEAFF	TGTGCCAGCAGCTTAGGACAACTTAACACTGAAGCTTTCTTT
-	TRBV18	TRBJ1-6	14	TRBD1	CASLKGQGDSPLHF	TGTGCCAGCTTAAAGGGACAGGGTGATTCACCCCTCCACTTT
-	TRBV19	TRBJ1-2	14	-	CASSTTQGFYGYTF	TGTGCCAGTAGTACCACCCAGGGTTTCTATGGCTACACCTTC
-	TRBV11-3	TRBJ2-3	17	TRBD1	CASSPTPGGVGTDTQYF	TGTGCCAGCAGCCCAACGCCAGGGGGCGTCGGCACAGATACGCAGTATTTT
-	TRBV6-5	TRBJ1-1	15	-	CASSPGRLMNTEAFF	TGTGCCAGCAGTCCCGGGCGTCTCATGAACACTGAAGCTTTCTTT
-	TRBV29-1	TRBJ2-5	13	TRBD1	CSVRRQGLETQYF	TGCAGCGTTAGGAGACAGGGGCTAGAGACCCAGTACTTC
-	TRBV7-2	TRBJ2-5	15	TRBD1	CASSLVGTGMETQYF	TGTGCCAGCAGCTTAGTGGGGACAGGGATGGAGACCCAGTACTTC
-	TRBV7-9	TRBJ1-2	14	-	CASSLGGADYGYTF	TGTGCCAGCAGTTTAGGTGGGGCGGACTATGGCTACACCTTC
-	TRBV6-6	TRBJ1-2	13	-	CASSYSNNYGYTF	TGTGCCAGCAGTTACTCAAATAACTATGGCTACACCTTC
-	TRBV6-5	TRBJ2-7	11	TRBD2	CASKGLGEQYF	TGTGCCAGCAAAGGACTAGGAGAGCAGTACTTC
-	TRBV6-1	TRBJ1-6	12	-	CASSVQGRSLHF	TGTGCCAGCAGTGTACAGGGACGGTCCCTCCACTTT